This paragraph reports one T cell receptor beta chain. The repertoire was sequenced with immunoSEQ multiplex PCR; TCRdb's copy has only in-frame clones and lacks some. The table lists approximately 93,000 clones, around 90% of them singletons, with 0.95% in the top ten. These data come from a study of T cell changes during pregnancy in multiple sclerosis. CDR1 is SEHNR and CDR2 is FQNEAQ in the germline V gene (reference sequence). This CDR3 comprises 16 residues. The J segment lost 6 bases and the V segment lost 1 base, leaving 11 bases of the junction unmatched. This receptor was taken from a female donor with multiple sclerosis, enrolled in a pregnancy study. The chain employs TRBV7-9 and TRBJ2-7; 8 bases are a match to TRBD2. Sequencing used peripheral blood, obtained before pregnancy. In nucleotides, the CDR3 is TGTGCCAGCAGCTTAGAGCGGGAGTTTCTCTGGGGCGAGCAGTACTTC. This sequence encodes CASSLEREFLWGEQYF.